The 4 T cell receptor beta chains reported below all come from one sample, sequenced in a study of blood T cell repertoires in COVID-19. The table came from immunoSEQ multiplex PCR; TCRdb's copy has only in-frame clones and leaves some out. The repertoire holds roughly 100,000 clones, with approximately 80% as singletons. The sample comprised peripheral blood. Receptors were obtained from a woman older than 75 with acute or convalescent COVID-19.

The rearrangement uses TRBV23-1 and TRBJ2-7; unclear D gene. TRBV23-1 is filed as an ORF, its function uncertain. V was clipped by 2 bases and J by 3 bases, with 11 bases between them. The CDR3 is made up of 14 amino acids. This CDR3 reads CASSQRPDIYEQYF. DNA of the CDR3: TGCGCCAGCAGTCAAAGGCCAGACATCTACGAGCAGTACTTC.

The chain combines TRBV5-1 with TRBJ1-1; TRBD1 matches 7 bases. The ends lost 3 bases at V and 5 bases at J; junction bases unmatched: 13. The CDR3 sequence is 16 residues long. Germline V gene lookup returns CDR1 SGHRS and CDR2 YFSETQ. The CDR3 nucleotides read TGCGCCAGCAGCTCAGGAGGAGGGGGCTGGGTTACTGAAGCTTTCTTT. It encodes CASSSGGGGWVTEAFF.

The chain uses TRBV6-2 or TRBV6-3 and TRBJ2-5, with TRBD2 matching 10 bases. The CDR3 spans 14 residues. The V and J ends lost 5 bases and 5 bases, in that order; junction bases with no gene match: 5. Germline V gives CDR1 MNHEY, CDR2 SVGEGT. In DNA, the CDR3 is TGTGCCAGCAGTCAGCGGGGGGGTAGTGAGACCCAGTACTTC. It codes for CASSQRGGSETQYF.

The chain uses TRBV4-2 and TRBJ2-1, with TRBD2 matching 9 bases. Germline CDR1 is LGHNA and CDR2 is YNFKEQ. This CDR3 spans 15 amino acids. V lost 5 bases, J lost 4 bases, and 6 bases stayed unmatched. The CDR3 loop reads CASSAATSGYNEQFF. CDR3 DNA: TGTGCCAGCAGCGCCGCGACTAGCGGATACAATGAGCAGTTCTTC.